The entry that follows covers one T cell receptor beta chain sequence. Its antigen is undetermined. Sequencing of cultured CD4+ T cell DNA used the Oncomine TCR Beta short-read assay. TCRdb reanalysed the PCR reads using MiXCR and keeps one entry per CDR3 protein. The sample has some 4,300 distinct CDR3 sequences; roughly 65% are singletons. This entry comes from a study of vaccination and CD4 T cells after COVID-19. The germline V gene has CDR1 SGHRS and CDR2 YFSETQ. This CDR3 spans 18 amino acids. With 4 bases clipped from V and 2 bases from J, the junction kept 9 bases outside the gene matches. The treatment here: roughly 10-day PBMC culture with coronavirus spike peptide pools or control peptides (ViraFEST assay). According to the study, CD4+ T cells from the unexposed donor were gathered ahead of the COVID-19 pandemic (2011-2018).

Source material: CD4+ T cells from blood, cultured in vitro. This receptor was taken from a human donor in good health. The rearrangement joins TRBV5-1 to TRBJ2-5; 15 nucleotides match TRBD2. CDR3 amino acids: CASSIGLAGGPGQETQYF. In DNA, the CDR3 is TGCGCCAGCAGCATAGGACTAGCGGGAGGGCCAGGGCAAGAGACCCAGTACTTC.